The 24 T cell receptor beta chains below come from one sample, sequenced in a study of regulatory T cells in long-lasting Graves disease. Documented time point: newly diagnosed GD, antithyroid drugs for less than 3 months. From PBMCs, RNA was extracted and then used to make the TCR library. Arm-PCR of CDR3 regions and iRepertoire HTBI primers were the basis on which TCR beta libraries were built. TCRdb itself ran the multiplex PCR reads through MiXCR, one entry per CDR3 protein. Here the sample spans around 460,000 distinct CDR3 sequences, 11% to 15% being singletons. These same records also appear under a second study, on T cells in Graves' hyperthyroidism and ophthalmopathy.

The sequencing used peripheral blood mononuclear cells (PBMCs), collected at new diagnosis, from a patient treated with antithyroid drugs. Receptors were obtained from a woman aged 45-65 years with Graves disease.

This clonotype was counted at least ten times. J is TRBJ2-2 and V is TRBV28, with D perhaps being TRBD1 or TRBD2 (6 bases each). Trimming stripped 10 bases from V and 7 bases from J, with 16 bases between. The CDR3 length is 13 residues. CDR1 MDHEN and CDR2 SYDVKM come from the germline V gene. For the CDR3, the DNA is TGTGCCACCGACGTGGGGGGCATCGGGGAGCTGTTTTTT. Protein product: CATDVGGIGELFF.

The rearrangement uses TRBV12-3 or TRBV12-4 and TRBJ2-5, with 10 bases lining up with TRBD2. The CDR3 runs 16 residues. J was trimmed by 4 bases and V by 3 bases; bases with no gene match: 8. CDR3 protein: CASSFMIAGGTETQYF. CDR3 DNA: TGTGCCAGCAGTTTTATGATAGCGGGAGGAACAGAGACCCAGTACTTC.

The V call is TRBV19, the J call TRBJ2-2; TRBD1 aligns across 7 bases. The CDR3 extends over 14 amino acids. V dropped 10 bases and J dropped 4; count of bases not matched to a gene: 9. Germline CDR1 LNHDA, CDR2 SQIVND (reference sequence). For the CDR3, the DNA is TGTGCCATTCGGGCAGGGGGTGGCACCGGGGAGCTGTTTTTT. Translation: CAIRAGGGTGELFF.

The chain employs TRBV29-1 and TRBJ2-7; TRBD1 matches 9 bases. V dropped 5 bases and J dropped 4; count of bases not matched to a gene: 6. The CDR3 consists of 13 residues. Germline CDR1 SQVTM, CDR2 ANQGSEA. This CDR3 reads CSVRQGDRYEQYF. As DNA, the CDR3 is TGCAGCGTTCGACAGGGGGACCGTTACGAGCAGTACTTC.

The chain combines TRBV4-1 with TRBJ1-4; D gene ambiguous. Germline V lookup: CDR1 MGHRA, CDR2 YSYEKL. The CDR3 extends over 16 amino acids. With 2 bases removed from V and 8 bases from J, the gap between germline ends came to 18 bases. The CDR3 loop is CASSQPYSPRSEKLFF. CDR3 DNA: TGCGCCAGCAGCCAACCCTACAGCCCCCGAAGCGAAAAACTGTTTTTT.

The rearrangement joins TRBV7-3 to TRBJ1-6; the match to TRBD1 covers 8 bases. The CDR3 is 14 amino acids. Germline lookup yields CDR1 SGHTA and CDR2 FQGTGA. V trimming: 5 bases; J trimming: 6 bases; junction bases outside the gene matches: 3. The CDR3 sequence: CASSPGGPNSPLHF. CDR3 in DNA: TGTGCCAGCAGCCCAGGGGGCCCTAATTCACCCCTCCACTTT. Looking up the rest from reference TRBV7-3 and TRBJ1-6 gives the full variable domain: GAGVSQTPSNKVTEKGKYVELRCDPISGHTALYWYRQSLGQGPEFLIYFQGTGAADDSGLPNDRFFAVRPEGSVSTLKIQRTERGDSAVYLCASSPGGPNSPLHFGNGTRLTVT.

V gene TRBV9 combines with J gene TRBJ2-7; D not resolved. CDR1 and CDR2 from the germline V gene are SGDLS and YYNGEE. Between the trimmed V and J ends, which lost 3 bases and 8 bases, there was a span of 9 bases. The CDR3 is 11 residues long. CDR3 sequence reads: CASSGLGKQYF. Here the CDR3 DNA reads TGTGCCAGCAGCGGTCTTGGGAAGCAGTACTTC.

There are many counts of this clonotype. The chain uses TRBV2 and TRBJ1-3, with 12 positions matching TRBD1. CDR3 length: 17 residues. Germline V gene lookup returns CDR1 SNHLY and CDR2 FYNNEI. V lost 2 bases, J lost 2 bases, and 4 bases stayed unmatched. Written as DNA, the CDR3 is TGTGCCAGCAGTGAATTGGGACAGGGGGCTACTGGAAACACCATATATTTT. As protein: CASSELGQGATGNTIYF.

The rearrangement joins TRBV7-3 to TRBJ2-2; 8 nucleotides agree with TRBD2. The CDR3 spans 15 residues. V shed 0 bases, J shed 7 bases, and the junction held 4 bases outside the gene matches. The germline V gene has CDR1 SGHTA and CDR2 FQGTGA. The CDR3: CASSLTPAGGGELFF. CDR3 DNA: TGTGCCAGCAGCTTAACCCCCGCGGGAGGCGGGGAGCTGTTTTTT.

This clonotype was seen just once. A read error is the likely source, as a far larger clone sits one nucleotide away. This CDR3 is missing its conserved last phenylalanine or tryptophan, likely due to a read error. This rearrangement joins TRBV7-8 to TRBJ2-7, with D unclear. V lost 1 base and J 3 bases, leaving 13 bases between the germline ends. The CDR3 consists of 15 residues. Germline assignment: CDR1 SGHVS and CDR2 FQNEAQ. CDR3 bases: TGTGCCAGCAGCTTAGGTGGGTCGACCATCTACGAGCAGTACTGC. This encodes CASSLGGSTIYEQYC.

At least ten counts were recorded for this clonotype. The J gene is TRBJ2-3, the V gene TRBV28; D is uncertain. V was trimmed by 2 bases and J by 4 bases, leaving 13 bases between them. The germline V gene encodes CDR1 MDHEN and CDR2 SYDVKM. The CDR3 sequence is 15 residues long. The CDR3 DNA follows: TGTGCCAGCAGTTTAGTCAGTTTAAGGCCAGATACGCAGTATTTT. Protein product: CASSLVSLRPDTQYF.

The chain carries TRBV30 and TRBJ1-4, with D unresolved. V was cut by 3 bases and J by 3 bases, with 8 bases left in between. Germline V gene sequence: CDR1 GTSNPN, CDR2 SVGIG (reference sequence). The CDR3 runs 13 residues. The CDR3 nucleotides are TGTGCCTGGAGGAAGGGAGCTAATGAAAAACTGTTTTTT. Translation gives CAWRKGANEKLFF.

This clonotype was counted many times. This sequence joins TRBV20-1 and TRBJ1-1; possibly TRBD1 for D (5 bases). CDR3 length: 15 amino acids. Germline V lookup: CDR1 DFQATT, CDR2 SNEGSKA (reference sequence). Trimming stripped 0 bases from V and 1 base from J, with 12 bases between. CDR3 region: CSARDNRLGNTEAFF. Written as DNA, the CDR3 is TGCAGTGCTAGAGATAACAGGTTAGGGAACACTGAAGCTTTCTTT.

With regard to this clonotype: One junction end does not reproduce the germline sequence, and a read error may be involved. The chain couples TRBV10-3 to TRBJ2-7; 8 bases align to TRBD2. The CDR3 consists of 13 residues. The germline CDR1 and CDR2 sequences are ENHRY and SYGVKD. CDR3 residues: CAISLATEREQHF. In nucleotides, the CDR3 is TGTGCCATCAGTCTGGCGACAGAGCGGGAGCAGCACTTC.

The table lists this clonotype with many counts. The CDR3 nucleotides read TGTGCCAGCAGTCGCAGGGGTGGAAGAAACATTCAGTACTTC. It is translated as CASSRRGGRNIQYF. This chain uses TRBV28 with TRBJ2-4; the D gene is possibly TRBD1 (6 bases). V lost 5 bases and J lost 6, with 14 bases in between. This CDR3 spans 14 amino acids. Germline V gene lookup returns CDR1 MDHEN and CDR2 SYDVKM.

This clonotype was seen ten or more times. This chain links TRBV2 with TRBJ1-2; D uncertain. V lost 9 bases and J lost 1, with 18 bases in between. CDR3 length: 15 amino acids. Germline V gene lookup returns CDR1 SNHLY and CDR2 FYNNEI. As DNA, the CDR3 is TGTGCCAGTCGAAGTACCAGTAGCCTTAACTATGGCTACACCTTC. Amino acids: CASRSTSSLNYGYTF.

The CDR3 loop reads CSARAESNTGELFF. CDR3 nucleotide sequence: TGCAGTGCTAGAGCGGAATCGAACACCGGGGAGCTGTTTTTT. The rearrangement links TRBV20-1 to TRBJ2-2; D unresolved. Germline V gives CDR1 DFQATT, CDR2 SNEGSKA (reference sequence). Trimming took off 1 base at V and 0 bases at J, with 6 bases between the two ends. This CDR3 contains 14 residues.

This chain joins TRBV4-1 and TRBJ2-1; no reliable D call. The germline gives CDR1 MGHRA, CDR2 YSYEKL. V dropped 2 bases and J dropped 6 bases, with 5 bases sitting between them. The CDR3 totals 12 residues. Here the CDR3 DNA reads TGCGCCAGCAGCCAAAGCGTCAATGAGCAGTTCTTC. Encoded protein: CASSQSVNEQFF.

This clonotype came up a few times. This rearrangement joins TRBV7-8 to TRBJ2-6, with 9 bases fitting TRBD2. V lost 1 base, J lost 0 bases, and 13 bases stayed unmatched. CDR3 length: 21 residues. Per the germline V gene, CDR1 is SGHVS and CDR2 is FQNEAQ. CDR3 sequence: CASSLDPTGAGGLSGANVLTF. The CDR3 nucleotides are TGTGCCAGCAGCTTAGACCCCACTGGGGCGGGAGGGCTCTCTGGGGCCAACGTCCTGACTTTC.

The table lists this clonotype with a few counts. CDR3 loop: CASRGPGNTIYF. The CDR3 coding sequence is TGCGCCAGCAGAGGGCCTGGAAACACCATATATTTT. The V and J genes are TRBV4-1 and TRBJ1-3; D call uncertain. The CDR3 totals 12 residues. The V end lost 6 bases, the J end lost 2 bases, and 5 bases lay between the germline ends. The germline V gene encodes CDR1 MGHRA and CDR2 YSYEKL.

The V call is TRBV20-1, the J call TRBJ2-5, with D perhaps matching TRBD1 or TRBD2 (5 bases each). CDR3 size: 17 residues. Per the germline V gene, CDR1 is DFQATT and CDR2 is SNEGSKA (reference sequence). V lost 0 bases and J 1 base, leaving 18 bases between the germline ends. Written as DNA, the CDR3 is TGCAGTGCTAGAGATTGGCAGGAGACAGAGGGCCAAGAGACCCAGTACTTC. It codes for CSARDWQETEGQETQYF.

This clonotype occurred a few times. The CDR3 spells CASSMGGLGELFF. CDR3 in DNA: TGTGCCAGCTCTATGGGAGGGCTCGGGGAGCTGTTTTTT. The chain recombines TRBV6-1 with TRBJ2-2; 7 nucleotides match TRBD2. The ends lost 8 bases at V and 7 bases at J; junction bases unmatched: 7. Germline V lookup: CDR1 MNHNS, CDR2 SASEGT. The CDR3 runs 13 residues.

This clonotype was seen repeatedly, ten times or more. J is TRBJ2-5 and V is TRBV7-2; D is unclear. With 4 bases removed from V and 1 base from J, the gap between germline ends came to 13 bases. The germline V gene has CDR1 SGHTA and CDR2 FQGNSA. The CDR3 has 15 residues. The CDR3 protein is CASSSQVGTQETQYF. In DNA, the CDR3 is TGTGCCAGCAGCTCTCAAGTGGGCACCCAAGAGACCCAGTACTTC.

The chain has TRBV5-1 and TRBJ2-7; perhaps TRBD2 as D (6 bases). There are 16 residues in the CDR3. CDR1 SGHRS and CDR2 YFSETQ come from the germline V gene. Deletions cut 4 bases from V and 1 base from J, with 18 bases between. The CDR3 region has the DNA TGCGCCAGCAGCCTCGGAGGGATGACGGAATCCTACGAGCAGTACTTC. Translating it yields CASSLGGMTESYEQYF.